The T cell receptor (beta chain) under discussion was sequenced for a study of cytomegalovirus exposure and HLA in healthy donors. The PCR used 60 Vbeta and 13 Jbeta primers. Repertoires were generated with immunoSEQ multiplex PCR, while TCRdb's copy carries only in-frame clones and drops some. The data hold about 140,000 clones, with approximately 71% observed a single time. Trimming took 9 bases from V and 6 from J; bases not matched to a gene: 2. The V gene's germline CDR1 is LNHDA and CDR2 SQIVND (reference sequence). This CDR3 comprises 11 residues. Broader study findings: Some segments of the V type, notably TRBV6-2 and TRBV6-3, were excluded as indistinguishable. Reports showed the classifier diagnosing cytomegalovirus status with high specificity and sensitivity. As a later analysis revealed, the rate of TCR association differed by HLA locus, with DRB1 most and HLA-C fewest.

Worth noting for this clone: Its target is not known.

The rearrangement links TRBV19 to TRBJ2-1, with TRBD2 matching over 7 bases. Sequenced material: PBMCs. The TCR originated in a woman in her forties or fifties in good health and CMV-seronegative. CDR3 bases: TGTGCCAGCTCGGGGGGCAATGAGCAGTTCTTC. Amino acids: CASSGGNEQFF.